These T cell receptor beta chains were read from a single sample in a study of blood T cell repertoires in COVID-19. Assay used: immunoSEQ multiplex PCR; TCRdb lists only in-frame clones, some missing. The table has 30,000 to 45,000 clones, around 90% seen once; the top ten hold 12%. Material for sequencing was peripheral blood. Receptors originate from a man aged 65 to 79 with acute or convalescent COVID-19. CDR3s include the opening cysteine and the closing phenylalanine or tryptophan.

J gene: TRBJ1-1; CDR3 length: 16; V gene: TRBV5-1; CDR3 protein: CASSLEGQGAGTEAFF
J gene: TRBJ2-1; CDR3 length: 14; V gene: TRBV27; CDR3 protein: CASGRLQGKAEQFF
J gene: TRBJ2-1; CDR3 length: 18; V gene: TRBV29-1; CDR3 protein: CSVEGGGLAGGSYNEQFF
J gene: TRBJ1-2; CDR3 length: 14; V gene: TRBV6-2/TRBV6-3; CDR3 protein: CASSFSRGTYGYTF
J gene: TRBJ2-1; CDR3 length: 13; V gene: TRBV2; CDR3 protein: CASSGGGGNEQFF
J gene: TRBJ2-3; CDR3 length: 16; V gene: TRBV7-9; CDR3 protein: CASSYWGQSGTDTQYF
J gene: TRBJ2-4; CDR3 length: 17; V gene: TRBV4-3; CDR3 protein: CASSQDQAALAKNIQYF
J gene: TRBJ2-7; CDR3 length: 14; V gene: TRBV14; CDR3 protein: CASSVNDKTYEQYF
J gene: TRBJ1-2; CDR3 length: 12; V gene: TRBV5-4; CDR3 protein: CASSDRGYGYTF
J gene: TRBJ1-5; CDR3 length: 17; V gene: TRBV21-1; CDR3 protein: CASSKARDRGRDQPQHF
J gene: TRBJ2-7; CDR3 length: 15; V gene: TRBV6-2/TRBV6-3; CDR3 protein: CASSDRQGASYEQYF
J gene: TRBJ2-5; CDR3 length: 13; V gene: TRBV27; CDR3 protein: CASSRSLAETQYF
J gene: TRBJ1-2; CDR3 length: 15; V gene: TRBV5-1; CDR3 protein: CASSLDGTGVYGYTF
J gene: TRBJ2-1; CDR3 length: 15; V gene: TRBV24-1; CDR3 protein: CATSDEGSGDSKQFF
J gene: TRBJ1-2; CDR3 length: 14; V gene: TRBV9; CDR3 protein: CASSVGGTGQGYTF
J gene: TRBJ1-2; CDR3 length: 13; V gene: TRBV7-9; CDR3 protein: CASSPGQGYGYTF
J gene: TRBJ2-4; CDR3 length: 16; V gene: TRBV7-8; CDR3 protein: CASSLVTPAAKNIQYF
J gene: TRBJ2-3; CDR3 length: 15; V gene: TRBV10-3; CDR3 protein: CAIFSGDRGSDTQYF
J gene: TRBJ1-5; CDR3 length: 16; V gene: TRBV19; CDR3 protein: CASSHPGTGGNQPQHF
J gene: TRBJ2-7; CDR3 length: 18; V gene: TRBV3-1/TRBV3-2; CDR3 protein: CASSQLAVGQGSSYEQYF
J gene: TRBJ2-2; CDR3 length: 15; V gene: TRBV7-3; CDR3 protein: CASSPMGQNTGELFF
J gene: TRBJ2-5; CDR3 length: 15; V gene: TRBV9; CDR3 protein: CASSLGQGEQETQYF
J gene: TRBJ1-2; CDR3 length: 14; V gene: TRBV28; CDR3 protein: CASSPGTGNYGYTF
J gene: TRBJ1-5; CDR3 length: 13; V gene: TRBV20-1; CDR3 protein: CSASRAGRQPQHF
J gene: TRBJ2-6; CDR3 length: 16; V gene: TRBV5-5; CDR3 protein: CASSLQGAAGANVLTF
J gene: TRBJ1-1; CDR3 length: 16; V gene: TRBV9; CDR3 protein: CASSVGWVRSSTEAFF
J gene: TRBJ1-5; CDR3 length: 15; V gene: TRBV7-8; CDR3 protein: CASSFQGSDNQPQHF
J gene: TRBJ1-6; CDR3 length: 15; V gene: TRBV5-6; CDR3 protein: CASSLGAGYNSPLHF
J gene: TRBJ1-4; CDR3 length: 15; V gene: TRBV21-1; CDR3 protein: CASSKWTGAREKLFF
J gene: TRBJ2-7; CDR3 length: 13; V gene: TRBV27; CDR3 protein: CASSPIGGYEQYF
J gene: TRBJ1-4; CDR3 length: 15; V gene: TRBV7-6; CDR3 protein: CASSRGTGTNEKLFF
J gene: TRBJ1-2; CDR3 length: 15; V gene: TRBV4-2; CDR3 protein: CASSQEDTDPVGYTF
J gene: TRBJ2-2; CDR3 length: 14; V gene: TRBV7-2; CDR3 protein: CASGRPAGAGELFF
J gene: TRBJ1-6; CDR3 length: 13; V gene: TRBV27; CDR3 protein: CASTGQPGSPLHF
J gene: TRBJ2-1; CDR3 length: 16; V gene: TRBV18; CDR3 protein: CASSPSLAGGGNEQFF
J gene: TRBJ1-1; CDR3 length: 11; V gene: TRBV2; CDR3 protein: CASRTRAEAFF
J gene: TRBJ1-2; CDR3 length: 15; V gene: TRBV5-6; CDR3 protein: CASSRYWTVTYGYTF
J gene: TRBJ2-5; CDR3 length: 14; V gene: TRBV5-5; CDR3 protein: CASSLGAAIETQYF
J gene: TRBJ2-5; CDR3 length: 15; V gene: TRBV7-2; CDR3 protein: CASSPHRGTQETQYF
J gene: TRBJ2-2; CDR3 length: 18; V gene: TRBV14; CDR3 protein: CASSPYFWTGKNTGELFF
J gene: TRBJ2-3; CDR3 length: 11; V gene: TRBV20-1; CDR3 protein: CSARDPNTQYF
J gene: TRBJ1-4; CDR3 length: 14; V gene: TRBV6-5; CDR3 protein: CASKQGATNEKLFF
J gene: TRBJ1-1; CDR3 length: 18; V gene: TRBV5-4; CDR3 protein: CASSFPAGQGAVNTEAFF
J gene: TRBJ2-7; CDR3 length: 18; V gene: TRBV4-2; CDR3 protein: CASSQDSARATSLWEQYF
J gene: TRBJ2-1; CDR3 length: 15; V gene: TRBV2; CDR3 protein: CAKQYREGLDNEQFF